These 21 T cell receptor beta chains came from one sample sequenced in a study of cytomegalovirus exposure and HLA in healthy donors. PCR involved 60 Vbeta and 13 Jbeta primers. Generated by immunoSEQ multiplex PCR, the TCRdb table keeps only in-frame clones and is missing some. The sample gives approximately 99,000 clones, 79% of which show up once; around 3.5% is in the top ten. The sequenced sample was PBMCs. These receptors were obtained from a male donor in good health and CMV-seropositive.

This clone was counted between two and nine times. The chain couples TRBV6-6 to TRBJ1-1; the D gene is possibly TRBD1 (6 bases). Germline V CDR1 and CDR2: MNHNY, SVGAGI (reference sequence). V was cut by 2 bases and J by 5 bases, with 18 bases left in between. The CDR3 has 16 amino acids. The CDR3 is CASSYERGQGGTEAFF. CDR3 coding DNA: TGTGCCAGCAGTTACGAGCGGGGGCAAGGGGGTACTGAAGCTTTCTTT.

This clone was detected a few times. The chain couples TRBV5-6 to TRBJ2-7; TRBD1 matches 7 bases. Germline V gene sequence: CDR1 SGHDT, CDR2 YYEEEE. J was trimmed by 0 bases and V by 3 bases; bases with no gene match: 6. This CDR3 region has 15 residues. The CDR3 sequence: CASSWGDRVSYEQYF. In nucleotides, the CDR3 is TGTGCCAGCAGCTGGGGAGACAGGGTCTCCTACGAGCAGTACTTC.

The V and J genes are TRBV4-2 and TRBJ1-3; D is perhaps TRBD1 (6 bases). The CDR3 runs 16 residues. From germline, CDR1 is LGHNA and CDR2 YNFKEQ. V gave up 0 bases and J gave up 5 bases, with 14 bases separating them. CDR3 loop: CASSQEDSLARNTIYF. The DNA of the CDR3 is TGTGCCAGCAGCCAAGAGGACAGCCTTGCCCGAAACACCATATATTTT.

The V gene is TRBV9, the J gene TRBJ1-1; possibly TRBD1 for D (6 bases). Germline-derived CDR1 and CDR2 are SGDLS and YYNGEE. Trimming pared 4 bases from V and 5 bases from J, leaving 12 bases between. The CDR3 has 13 amino acids. For the CDR3, the DNA is TGTGCCAGCAGCCCGGACAGAGGGACTGAAGCTTTCTTT. As protein: CASSPDRGTEAFF.

The chain uses TRBV6-5 and TRBJ1-2; weak D call: TRBD1 (5 bases). The CDR3 has 15 amino acids. Germline loops: CDR1 MNHEY, CDR2 SVGAGI. Trimming shortened V by 2 bases and J by 1 base, and 11 bases separated the two germline ends. The CDR3 here is CASSYGAGLNYGYTF. CDR3 bases: TGTGCCAGCAGTTACGGCGCAGGGCTTAACTATGGCTACACCTTC.

The chain is built from TRBV29-1 and TRBJ1-1; 8 bases agree with TRBD1. V shed 7 bases and J 3 bases; nucleotides not matched to a gene: 7. Germline V gives CDR1 SQVTM, CDR2 ANQGSEA. CDR3 length: 13 amino acids. The CDR3 spells CSAFRGPDTEAFF. Written as DNA, the CDR3 is TGCAGCGCCTTCAGGGGGCCGGACACTGAAGCTTTCTTT.

V gene TRBV7-8 combines with J gene TRBJ2-1; 7 bases match TRBD1. The CDR3 has 14 amino acids. The germline gives CDR1 SGHVS, CDR2 FQNEAQ. Germline trimming cut 10 bases from V and 3 bases from J; bases unmatched to any gene: 9. The CDR3 is CATGEGAGYNEQFF. CDR3 coding DNA: TGTGCCACGGGCGAGGGGGCCGGCTACAATGAGCAGTTCTTC. The variable domain in full, completed from reference TRBV7-8 and TRBJ2-1, reads GAGVSQSPRYKVAKRGQDVALRCDPISGHVSLFWYQQALGQGPEFLTYFQNEAQLDKSGLPSDRFFAERPEGSVSTLKIQRTQQEDSAVYLCATGEGAGYNEQFFGPGTRLTVL.

This clone was recorded at least ten times. The rearrangement joins TRBV5-1 to TRBJ2-5; 7 nucleotides line up with TRBD1. From germline, CDR1 is SGHRS and CDR2 YFSETQ. The CDR3 extends over 14 amino acids. V lost 5 bases and J lost 1; bases outside the gene matches: 5. The CDR3 sequence is CASSTTGTQETQYF. The CDR3 nucleotides read TGCGCCAGCAGTACGACAGGGACCCAAGAGACCCAGTACTTC.

This clone was recorded once. This rearrangement joins TRBV7-9 to TRBJ2-1; D remains ambiguous. CDR1 is SEHNR, CDR2 FQNEAQ, per germline (reference sequence). The CDR3 extends over 9 amino acids. The germline V and J ends were trimmed by 8 bases and 9 bases, with 5 bases remaining between them. CDR3 bases: TGTGCCAGCTCAGGTGAGCAGTTCTTC. It codes for CASSGEQFF.

A few counts support this clone. The chain couples TRBV19 to TRBJ2-7, with TRBD1 as a possible D gene (6 bases). CDR3 length equals 15 residues. V gave up 5 bases and J gave up 7 bases, with 21 bases separating them. CDR1 is LNHDA and CDR2 is SQIVND in the germline V gene (reference sequence). The CDR3 region is CASSQDRLPASEQYF. The CDR3 nucleotides read TGTGCCAGTAGTCAAGACAGGCTACCCGCTAGTGAGCAGTACTTC.

The rearrangement joins TRBV9 to TRBJ2-5, with 9 bases fitting TRBD1. The J segment lost 4 bases and the V segment lost 4 bases, leaving 11 bases of the junction unmatched. CDR3 length: 16 residues. Germline lookup yields CDR1 SGDLS and CDR2 YYNGEE. This CDR3 reads CASSPQDRGFSETQYF. The CDR3 coding sequence is TGTGCCAGCAGCCCCCAGGACAGGGGTTTTTCAGAGACCCAGTACTTC.

This chain links TRBV2 with TRBJ1-1; no clear D. CDR3 length: 11 amino acids. The germline CDR1 and CDR2 sequences are SNHLY and FYNNEI. Trimming took 5 bases from V and 7 from J, leaving 8 bases between them. The CDR3 DNA follows: TGTGCCAGCAGTCCAGACATTGAAGCTTTCTTT. It specifies CASSPDIEAFF.

This rearrangement joins TRBV5-1 to TRBJ2-2; 8 bases map to TRBD1. This CDR3 has 15 amino acids. The V gene's germline CDR1 is SGHRS and CDR2 YFSETQ. Trimming cost V 4 bases and J 4 bases; bases outside gene matches: 6. The CDR3 spells CASSNFDRGTGELFF. CDR3 nucleotides: TGCGCCAGCAGCAACTTCGACAGGGGCACCGGGGAGCTGTTTTTT.

This chain joins TRBV18 and TRBJ1-1; maybe TRBD1 (5 bases). Germline loops: CDR1 KGHSH, CDR2 LQKENI. The CDR3 is 13 residues long. V was trimmed by 5 bases and J by 1 base, leaving 8 bases between them. In nucleotides, the CDR3 is TGTGCCAGCTCATCAACAGGGAACACTGAAGCTTTCTTT. This translates into CASSSTGNTEAFF.

CDR3 sequence (DNA): TGTGCCAGCAGCTTAAGGACAGGGGGCACTGAAGCTTTCTTT. This codes for CASSLRTGGTEAFF. The chain links TRBV7-8 to TRBJ1-1; 10 bases align to TRBD1. V lost 2 bases and J lost 4; bases outside the gene matches: 1. There are 14 residues in the CDR3. Per the germline V gene, CDR1 is SGHVS and CDR2 is FQNEAQ.

The V and J genes are TRBV4-1 and TRBJ2-3, with D perhaps TRBD2 (6 bases). Trimming removed 1 base at V and 2 bases at J, with 13 bases between. The CDR3 sequence is 16 residues long. Germline CDR1 is MGHRA and CDR2 is YSYEKL. The CDR3 here is CASSQGRGRNTDTQYF. The CDR3 nucleotides read TGCGCCAGCAGCCAAGGTCGGGGGAGGAACACAGATACGCAGTATTTT.

The V call is TRBV7-9, the J call TRBJ1-2; no definite D call. The V end was cut by 6 bases, the J end by 6 bases, with 14 bases between. Germline V gives CDR1 SEHNR, CDR2 FQNEAQ (reference sequence). The CDR3 spans 13 residues. CDR3 protein: CASRSMYFDGYTF. The DNA for the CDR3 is TGTGCCAGCAGATCCATGTACTTTGATGGCTACACCTTC.

The chain links TRBV6-5 to TRBJ2-1; 7 bases agree with TRBD1. The J segment lost 4 bases and the V segment lost 4 bases, leaving 4 bases of the junction unmatched. Germline V gene sequence: CDR1 MNHEY, CDR2 SVGAGI. The CDR3 totals 14 residues. The DNA for the CDR3 is TGTGCCAGCAGTTCGGGACAGAAATACAATGAGCAGTTCTTC. It is translated as CASSSGQKYNEQFF.

The chain combines TRBV11-3 with TRBJ2-7; D might be TRBD2 (7 bases). V lost 4 bases, J lost 7 bases, and 20 bases lay in between. CDR3 length equals 15 residues. From germline, CDR1 is SGHNT and CDR2 YENEEA. The CDR3 DNA follows: TGTGCCAGCAGCTCCGGAGGCGGGGGCCCGTTGGAGCAGTACTTC. It codes for CASSSGGGGPLEQYF.

The genes are TRBV5-1 and TRBJ2-5, with 11 bases matching TRBD1. The end of the DNA aligns better with TRBJ2-7, so the J call may be wrong. Germline-derived CDR1 and CDR2 are SGHRS and YFSETQ. The CDR3 is made up of 17 amino acids. The CDR3 loop reads CASSSFGDRGLPPEQYF. In DNA form, the CDR3 reads TGCGCCAGCAGCTCCTTCGGGGACAGGGGGTTACCTCCCGAGCAGTACTTC.

J is TRBJ2-5 and V is TRBV6-1; D may be TRBD1 (5 bases). Germline V gene lookup returns CDR1 MNHNS and CDR2 SASEGT. The CDR3 runs 13 residues. The V and J ends lost 8 bases and 3 bases respectively, with 13 bases between them. The CDR3 DNA is TGTGCCAGCCAAATCAGGGAAGAAGAGACCCAGTACTTC. The encoded protein is CASQIREEETQYF.